This passage covers 32 T cell receptor beta chains from one sample sequenced in a study of response to subunit inactivated influenza vaccine. One entry per CDR3 protein, called by TCRdb with MiXCR from the RT-PCR reads. The sample yields about 500,000 distinct CDR3 sequences, 13% seen once. Material: PBMCs from blood, obtained roughly 48 days after vaccination. These receptors all stem from a man in his fifties who received an inactivated influenza vaccine.

This clonotype was found a few times. The gene calls are TRBV6-6 and TRBJ1-6; TRBD1 matches at 7 bases. The germline gives CDR1 MNHNY, CDR2 SVGAGI (reference sequence). CDR3 length equals 13 residues. V trimming: 6 bases; J trimming: 9 bases; junction bases outside the gene matches: 5. CDR3 residues: CASSTGVRSPLHF. CDR3 coding DNA: TGTGCCAGCAGCACAGGGGTACGTTCACCCCTCCACTTT.

The chain has TRBV30 and TRBJ2-3; 8 positions agree with TRBD2. V lost 7 bases to trimming and J lost 5 bases; unmatched junction nucleotides: 8. Germline assignment: CDR1 GTSNPN and CDR2 SVGIG (reference sequence). The CDR3 runs 13 residues. CDR3 nucleotide sequence: TGTGCCTACCGGGGACTAGTGGGAGATACGCAGTATTTT. Translated: CAYRGLVGDTQYF. Supplemented by reference TRBV30 and TRBJ2-3, the full variable domain reads SQTIHQWPATLVQPVGSPLSLECTVEGTSNPNLYWYRQAAGRGLQLLFYSVGIGQISSEVPQNLSASRPQDRQFILSSKKLLLSDSGFYLCAYRGLVGDTQYFGPGTRLTVL.

This clonotype was seen many times. The gene calls are TRBV12-3 or TRBV12-4 and TRBJ2-3; D gene ambiguous. With 0 bases removed from V and 4 bases from J, the gap between germline ends came to 2 bases. CDR3 size: 12 residues. The CDR3 DNA sequence: TGTGCCAGCAGTTTAGCGGCAGATACGCAGTATTTT. This gives the protein CASSLAADTQYF.

This clonotype has ten or more counts. The chain's CDR3 is CASSRTGARYNEQFF. DNA of the CDR3: TGTGCCAGCAGCCGCACGGGTGCACGGTACAATGAGCAGTTCTTC. V usage is TRBV11-2 and J usage is TRBJ2-1, with D hard to call. V lost 5 bases and J 4 bases, leaving 15 bases between the germline ends. Germline CDR1 reads SGHAT; CDR2 reads FQNNGV. The CDR3 covers 15 residues. The entire variable domain, with the rest obtained from reference TRBV11-2 and TRBJ2-1, is as follows: EAGVAQSPRYKIIEKRQSVAFWCNPISGHATLYWYQQILGQGPKLLIQFQNNGVVDDSQLPKDRFSAERLKGVDSTLKIQPAKLEDSAVYLCASSRTGARYNEQFFGPGTRLTVL.

The chain joins TRBV12-3 or TRBV12-4 to TRBJ2-1; 10 bases fit TRBD2. V was pared by 5 bases and J by 11 bases, with 18 bases of the junction left unmatched. The CDR3 runs 17 residues. CDR3 coding DNA: TGTGCCAGCAGTCCCACCCCCGGGACTAGCGAGGACGGGAAGCAGTTCTTC. It codes for CASSPTPGTSEDGKQFF.

This sequence joins TRBV11-2 and TRBJ2-4; 9 nucleotides agree with TRBD2. The germline gives CDR1 SGHAT, CDR2 FQNNGV. The CDR3 totals 18 residues. With V trimmed by 3 bases and J by 4 bases, 13 bases remained unmatched. CDR3 amino acids: CASSLRPARLADKNIQYF. CDR3 bases: TGTGCCAGCAGCTTGAGACCGGCAAGACTAGCGGATAAAAACATTCAGTACTTC.

This rearrangement joins TRBV20-1 to TRBJ2-1, with no clear D. V was cut by 5 bases and J by 6 bases, with 5 bases left in between. Germline CDR1 is DFQATT and CDR2 is SNEGSKA (reference sequence). This CDR3 is 10 amino acids long. The CDR3 DNA reads TGCAGTGCTCATTTCAATGAGCAGTTCTTC. Protein product: CSAHFNEQFF.

There are a few counts of this clonotype. The chain employs TRBV15 and TRBJ2-5; 7 bases are a match to TRBD1. This CDR3 comprises 16 residues. Germline values: CDR1 LNHNV, CDR2 YYDKDF (reference sequence). The trim removed 2 bases at V and 0 bases at J, leaving 6 bases unmatched. In DNA form, the CDR3 reads TGTGCCACCAGCAGACCCGGGACAGAGTACCAAGAGACCCAGTACTTC. The encoded protein is CATSRPGTEYQETQYF.

The genes are TRBV11-2 and TRBJ2-1; no clear D. Per the germline V gene, CDR1 is SGHAT and CDR2 is FQNNGV. V shed 5 bases and J shed 0 bases, with 29 bases lying between them. This CDR3 is 21 amino acids long. The CDR3 protein is CASSPRAPGLTLRSSYNEQFF. The CDR3 DNA sequence: TGTGCCAGCAGCCCTAGGGCCCCGGGCTTAACCCTGAGGAGCTCCTACAATGAGCAGTTCTTC.

In its sample, this clonotype was seen a few times. V gene TRBV20-1 combines with J gene TRBJ2-7; a possible D gene is TRBD2 (6 bases). V was trimmed by 0 bases and J by 6 bases, leaving 15 bases between them. CDR3 length equals 14 residues. The V gene's germline CDR1 is DFQATT and CDR2 SNEGSKA (reference sequence). The CDR3 nucleotides read TGCAGTGCTAGAGAAGGAGCTGGGGGGAGCGAGCAGTACTTC. Protein product: CSAREGAGGSEQYF.

The rearrangement joins TRBV5-1 to TRBJ2-1; TRBD2 agrees at 11 bases. Germline V lookup: CDR1 SGHRS, CDR2 YFSETQ. Trimming removed 3 bases from V and 10 bases from J; junction bases left unmatched: 12. The CDR3 consists of 16 residues. CDR3: CASSYSGTSGLGEQFF. In DNA, the CDR3 is TGCGCCAGCAGCTACTCCGGGACTAGCGGTCTAGGGGAGCAGTTCTTC.

In this sample, this clonotype turned up many times. The V gene is TRBV18, the J gene TRBJ1-5; perhaps TRBD1 as D (5 bases). There are 13 residues in the CDR3. V shed 6 bases and J shed 4 bases, with 10 bases lying between them. Germline CDR1 reads KGHSH; CDR2 reads LQKENI. The CDR3 DNA reads TGTGCCAGCTCGGGGGGGAGTAATCAGCCCCAGCATTTT. It specifies CASSGGSNQPQHF. Drawing the rest from reference TRBV18 and TRBJ1-5, the complete variable domain is NAGVMQNPRHLVRRRGQEARLRCSPMKGHSHVYWYRQLPEEGLKFMVYLQKENIIDESGMPKERFSAEFPKEGPSILRIQQVVRGDSAAYFCASSGGSNQPQHFGDGTRLSIL.

This clonotype was detected many times. The CDR3 region has the DNA TGTGCCAGCAGCGTAATGGCGGGAGGGTACCAAGAGACCCAGTACTTC. Protein sequence: CASSVMAGGYQETQYF. This rearrangement joins TRBV9 to TRBJ2-5; 9 bases align to TRBD2. The CDR3 covers 16 residues. Germline V gene lookup returns CDR1 SGDLS and CDR2 YYNGEE. The V segment lost 1 base and the J segment 0 bases; nucleotides outside the gene matches: 4.

About this clonotype itself: It may be a read error: a sequence one base away is much more abundant. The V call is TRBV10-3, the J call TRBJ2-3; 7 nucleotides line up with TRBD1. The J call is in doubt because the DNA end fits TRBJ1-5 better. The CDR3 covers 14 residues. Looked up from germline, CDR1 is ENHRY and CDR2 is SYGVKD. CDR3 in DNA: TGTGCCATCAGTCCAGGGGGAAACTCAGATACGCAGCATTTT. It specifies CAISPGGNSDTQHF.

As to this clonotype: This could be a read error, since a much larger clone is one nucleotide away. The rearrangement joins TRBV9 to TRBJ2-5; no clear D gene. Germline values: CDR1 SGDLS, CDR2 YYNGEE. CDR3 length: 12 residues. V was clipped by 0 bases and J by 5 bases, with 5 bases between them. CDR3 in amino acids: CASSVGVETQYF. CDR3 DNA: TGTGCCAGCAGCGTAGGAGTGGAGACCCAGTACTTC.

This clonotype was picked up a small number of times. The V gene is TRBV15, the J gene TRBJ1-4; D not resolved. In germline, CDR1 is LNHNV, CDR2 YYDKDF (reference sequence). The CDR3 is 12 residues long. Trimming shortened V by 3 bases and J by 8 bases, and 7 bases separated the two germline ends. Here the CDR3 DNA reads TGTGCCACCAGCAGGCGAGGGGAAAAACTGTTTTTT. Translated, it gives CATSRRGEKLFF.

The chain has TRBV29-1 and TRBJ2-1; D is perhaps TRBD1 (6 bases). Between the trimmed V and J ends, which lost 3 bases and 8 bases, there was a span of 14 bases. The germline CDR1 and CDR2 sequences are SQVTM and ANQGSEA. The CDR3 sequence is 13 residues long. The CDR3 loop reads CSVDSTGGDEQFF. CDR3 nucleotides: TGCAGCGTTGATTCGACAGGAGGAGATGAGCAGTTCTTC.

This clonotype has only a few counts. This chain connects TRBV4-1 to TRBJ1-2; D possibly corresponds to TRBD1 (5 bases). This CDR3 contains 18 residues. Germline CDR1 MGHRA, CDR2 YSYEKL. Trimming shortened V by 1 base and J by 2 bases, and 20 bases separated the two germline ends. CDR3 in DNA: TGCGCCAGCAGCCAAGCGCTTCGCGAGGGGTTGGGAAACTATGGCTACACCTTC. This translates into CASSQALREGLGNYGYTF.

This clonotype has only a few counts. CDR3 sequence: CASSPRTGLIGPQHF. DNA of the CDR3: TGTGCCAGCAGTCCCCGGACAGGGCTCATTGGGCCCCAGCATTTT. The rearrangement joins TRBV28 to TRBJ1-5; 8 nucleotides match TRBD1. This CDR3 comprises 15 residues. Looked up from germline, CDR1 is MDHEN and CDR2 is SYDVKM. V lost 5 bases to trimming and J lost 9 bases; unmatched junction nucleotides: 12.

The chain carries TRBV4-2 and TRBJ2-1, with 15 bases lining up with TRBD2. Trimming removed 5 bases from V and 8 bases from J; junction bases left unmatched: 10. The length of the CDR3 is 17 residues. Germline lookup yields CDR1 LGHNA and CDR2 YNFKEQ. The CDR3 DNA reads TGTGCCAGCAGCTCCCGGACTAGCGGGGGGGCCAGGGATGAGCAGTTCTTC. Translated: CASSSRTSGGARDEQFF.

This clonotype was counted a few times. The chain has TRBV20-1 and TRBJ2-7; 8 positions agree with TRBD1. CDR1 and CDR2 (germline): DFQATT, SNEGSKA (reference sequence). This CDR3 is built from 14 residues. The ends lost 6 bases at V and 2 bases at J; junction bases unmatched: 9. This chain's CDR3 is CSAQGQGNTYEQYF. CDR3 DNA: TGCAGTGCCCAAGGACAGGGAAACACCTACGAGCAGTACTTC.

The CDR3 nucleotides read TGTGCCAGTAGTCTCAGGAGGGGACAGGGAAACAATGAGCAGTTCTTC. This translates into CASSLRRGQGNNEQFF. The genes are TRBV19 and TRBJ2-1; 9 bases match TRBD1. CDR1 and CDR2 (germline): LNHDA, SQIVND (reference sequence). The CDR3 has 16 residues. After removal of 5 bases from V and 5 bases from J, the junction contained 10 bases not matched to a gene. Using reference TRBV19 and TRBJ2-1 for the parts outside the CDR3, the full variable domain is DGGITQSPKYLFRKEGQNVTLSCEQNLNHDAMYWYRQDPGQGLRLIYYSQIVNDFQKGDIAEGYSVSREKKESFPLTVTSAQKNPTAFYLCASSLRRGQGNNEQFFGPGTRLTVL.

In nucleotides, the CDR3 is TGTGCCAGCAGGGACACAGGGAGTGGGAACACTGAAGCTTTCTTT. It codes for CASRDTGSGNTEAFF. This chain links TRBV3-1 with TRBJ1-1, with D possibly TRBD1 on 6 matching bases. CDR3 length: 15 amino acids. Trimming shortened V by 6 bases and J by 1 base, and 15 bases separated the two germline ends. Per germline, CDR1 LGHDT and CDR2 YNNKEL (reference sequence).

The V call is TRBV7-9, the J call TRBJ2-5; TRBD2 matches at 12 bases. Germline values: CDR1 SEHNR, CDR2 FQNEAQ (reference sequence). The CDR3 runs to 16 residues. V dropped 5 bases and J dropped 4; count of bases not matched to a gene: 8. The CDR3, as DNA: TGTGCCAGCAGCCTGCTCCTAGCGGGAGGGCTAGAGACCCAGTACTTC. It codes for CASSLLLAGGLETQYF.

V gene TRBV7-8 combines with J gene TRBJ1-2, with a possible D match to TRBD1 (5 bases). The V end lost 1 base, the J end lost 7 bases, and 7 bases lay between the germline ends. The germline gives CDR1 SGHVS, CDR2 FQNEAQ. There are 12 residues in the CDR3. CDR3: CASSLVGGGYTF. The DNA of the CDR3 is TGTGCCAGCAGCTTAGTTGGGGGTGGCTACACCTTC. Based on the CDR3 plus reference TRBV7-8 and TRBJ1-2, the full variable domain is GAGVSQSPRYKVAKRGQDVALRCDPISGHVSLFWYQQALGQGPEFLTYFQNEAQLDKSGLPSDRFFAERPEGSVSTLKIQRTQQEDSAVYLCASSLVGGGYTFGSGTRLTVV.

This clonotype came up many times. J is TRBJ2-1 and V is TRBV6-1; no definite D call. This CDR3 comprises 13 residues. V was pared by 8 bases and J by 5 bases, with 13 bases between. Germline CDR1 reads MNHNS; CDR2 reads SASEGT. The CDR3 DNA is TGTGCCAGCCTGGGTTACGGAAACAATGAGCAGTTCTTC. Translated: CASLGYGNNEQFF.

The rearrangement links TRBV19 to TRBJ1-5; no clear D gene. The V end lost 7 bases, the J end lost 4 bases, and 14 bases lay between the germline ends. CDR3 length equals 14 residues. Germline values: CDR1 LNHDA, CDR2 SQIVND (reference sequence). CDR3 residues: CASTNGKVNQPQHF. CDR3 nucleotide sequence: TGTGCCAGTACCAATGGCAAGGTTAATCAGCCCCAGCATTTT.

The chain employs TRBV24-1 and TRBJ2-3; possible D gene TRBD2, 6 bases. Trimming removed 3 bases from V and 2 bases from J, with 11 bases in between. CDR3 size: 15 residues. Germline V gives CDR1 KGHDR, CDR2 SFDVKD. CDR3 bases: TGTGCCACCAGTGATGGCCGGGGGTACACAGATACGCAGTATTTT. Amino acids: CATSDGRGYTDTQYF.

This clonotype was recorded a few times. The rearrangement uses TRBV28 and TRBJ2-5; 10 nucleotides agree with TRBD1. The CDR3 extends over 17 amino acids. Trimming at V came to 5 bases and at J to 6 bases, leaving 15 bases not matched to a gene. Germline V CDR1 and CDR2: MDHEN, SYDVKM. The CDR3 DNA is TGTGCCAGCAGTCCTTTCGGGACAGGGGAAAGGCAAAAGACCCAGTACTTC. The encoded protein is CASSPFGTGERQKTQYF. The full variable domain, with the rest looked up from reference TRBV28 and TRBJ2-5, is DVKVTQSSRYLVKRTGEKVFLECVQDMDHENMFWYRQDPGLGLRLIYFSYDVKMKEKGDIPEGYSVSREKKERFSLILESASTNQTSMYLCASSPFGTGERQKTQYFGPGTRLLVL.

The rearrangement uses TRBV7-6 and TRBJ2-7; a possible D gene is TRBD2 (5 bases). Germline V gene lookup returns CDR1 SGHVS and CDR2 FNYEAQ. This CDR3 is 18 amino acids long. Trimming cost V 4 bases and J 3 bases, with 25 bases left between them. CDR3 nucleotides: TGTGCCAGCAGCTCAATCCGAACTCTCGACCGGACTTACTACGAGCAGTACTTC. Residues: CASSSIRTLDRTYYEQYF.

The table lists this clonotype with many counts. V gene TRBV29-1 combines with J gene TRBJ2-7; 8 nucleotides align to TRBD2. CDR1 and CDR2 from the germline V gene are SQVTM and ANQGSEA. This CDR3 is built from 13 residues. V shed 6 bases and J 5 bases; nucleotides not matched to a gene: 9. CDR3 amino acids: CSVGHGGANEQYF. The CDR3 DNA follows: TGCAGCGTCGGACACGGGGGGGCAAACGAGCAGTACTTC.

This clonotype was seen more than once but under ten times. The CDR3 is CASRWTSGGISQFF. CDR3 coding DNA: TGTGCCAGCAGATGGACTAGCGGGGGAATTTCGCAGTTCTTC. V usage is TRBV12-3 or TRBV12-4 and J usage is TRBJ2-1; 13 nucleotides line up with TRBD2. This CDR3 is built from 14 residues. V lost 6 bases and J lost 12; bases outside the gene matches: 8.